This T cell receptor beta chain comes out of a study of blood T cell repertoires in COVID-19. This table comes from immunoSEQ multiplex PCR, and its TCRdb copy is limited to in-frame clones, with some not included. The table lists more than 200,000 clones, 80% to 90% of them singletons. This clonotype was obtained from a woman between 25 and 40 years old who had recovered from COVID-19. The source material was PBMCs or T cells enriched from blood (not recorded which).

CDR3: CASSPQGKGAEGYTF. DNA for the CDR3: TGTGCCAGCAGCCCCCAAGGAAAGGGGGCAGAGGGCTACACCTTC. The chain couples TRBV28 to TRBJ1-2; TRBD1 matches 7 bases. V trimming: 6 bases; J trimming: 8 bases; junction bases outside the gene matches: 15. Germline V gene lookup returns CDR1 MDHEN and CDR2 SYDVKM. The CDR3 runs 15 residues.